This T cell receptor beta chain is drawn from a study of blood T cell repertoires in COVID-19. Whole-study context: The United States, Italy and Spain supplied acute and convalescent COVID-19 samples. Sources were T cells, B-cell-depleted T cells, or PBMCs; the material itself was cDNA or gDNA.

Germline CDR1 reads SGHTA; CDR2 reads FQGNSA. This CDR3 has 14 amino acids. Unmatched junction bases numbered 2, after V lost 5 bases and J lost 0 bases. Under the authors' procedure: Scientists estimated how many nucleated cells there were by amplifying reference gene primers. Data came from immunoSEQ multiplex PCR; TCRdb stores just in-frame clones and leaves some out. That table gives V, J and clone size, and the DNA gave D and trimming. Of tens of thousands of clones listed, roughly 85% are singletons. V and J are TRBV7-2 and TRBJ1-1, with 8 nucleotides matching TRBD1. The sequencing input was peripheral blood. This TCR was sampled from a man in his 60s with active or convalescent COVID-19. The CDR3 DNA is TGTGCCAGCAGCCAACAGGGGGTGAACACTGAAGCTTTCTTT. It specifies CASSQQGVNTEAFF.